One and the same sample provided the 25 T cell receptor beta chains below, sequenced in a study of T-cell memory formation after mild COVID-19. Using its own MiXCR run on the 5' RACE reads, TCRdb lists one record per CDR3 protein. The sample has 180,000 or so distinct CDR3 sequences; around a tenth are singletons. What was sequenced was PBMCs or a T cell subset sorted from them (not recorded which). All receptors come from a man between 18 and 29 years old who had mild COVID-19 (a few samples of this study predate the infection). Cell type and time point are not known.

This sequence joins TRBV10-3 and TRBJ2-5; D tentatively reads TRBD1 or TRBD2 (7 bases each). The CDR3 is 14 amino acids. Trimming took 8 bases from V and 6 from J, leaving 19 bases between them. Germline CDR1 and CDR2: ENHRY and SYGVKD. CDR3 region: CAIGGRGREQTQYF. CDR3 in DNA: TGTGCCATCGGAGGCAGGGGGAGGGAACAGACCCAGTACTTC.

This clonotype was seen a few times. This sequence joins TRBV29-1 and TRBJ1-2, with unresolved D. Germline lookup yields CDR1 SQVTM and CDR2 ANQGSEA. Trimming removed 3 bases from V and 5 bases from J, with 19 bases in between. The CDR3 is made up of 15 amino acids. CDR3: CSVDGIVRPQYGYTF. The CDR3 bases are TGCAGCGTTGACGGTATTGTCCGGCCCCAGTATGGCTACACCTTC.

This clonotype was detected only a few times. V gene TRBV7-2 combines with J gene TRBJ2-1, with 7 nucleotides matching TRBD1. Germline CDR1 is SGHTA and CDR2 is FQGNSA. The CDR3 loop spans 14 amino acids. The J segment lost 5 bases and the V segment lost 5 bases, leaving 6 bases of the junction unmatched. The CDR3 DNA reads as TGTGCCAGCAGCCGAGGGGGCTCGGACAATGAGCAGTTCTTC. This sequence encodes CASSRGGSDNEQFF.

The chain joins TRBV7-2 to TRBJ1-3; D possibly corresponds to TRBD1 (6 bases). This CDR3 has 16 amino acids. V was clipped by 1 base and J by 3 bases, with 13 bases between them. Per the germline V gene, CDR1 is SGHTA and CDR2 is FQGNSA. The CDR3: CASSLVGGRDGNTIYF. CDR3 bases: TGTGCCAGCAGCTTAGTGGGGGGGCGCGATGGAAACACCATATATTTT.

The table lists this clonotype with a few counts. The CDR3 here is CASSRPQGLNEQFF. The CDR3 nucleotides read TGTGCCAGCAGCCGACCACAGGGGTTGAATGAGCAGTTCTTC. This chain joins TRBV7-9 and TRBJ2-1; 7 bases are a match to TRBD1. The J segment lost 7 bases and the V segment lost 5 bases, leaving 8 bases of the junction unmatched. Germline V gene data show CDR1 as SEHNR and CDR2 as FQNEAQ (reference sequence). The CDR3 is made up of 14 amino acids.

This clonotype was seen only once. At one end, the junction sequence differs from germline, possibly due to a read error. This chain uses TRBV4-3 with TRBJ1-2, with D perhaps TRBD1 (5 bases). CDR3 size: 17 residues. Germline V gene lookup returns CDR1 LGHNA and CDR2 YSLEER. The CDR3 coding sequence is TGCGCCAGCAGCCAAGATTCCGGGACGGCGGGTAACTATGGCTACACATTC. Encoded protein: CASSQDSGTAGNYGYTF.

This clonotype was recorded a few times. V usage is TRBV10-1 and J usage is TRBJ2-5; tentatively, D is TRBD2 (5 bases). Trimming stripped 8 bases from V and 1 base from J, with 11 bases between. The CDR3 covers 13 residues. Germline V lookup: CDR1 WNHNN, CDR2 SYGVQD (reference sequence). CDR3 DNA sequence: TGCGCCAGCTCAAGGACTGGCCAAGAGACCCAGTACTTC. Translated: CASSRTGQETQYF.

The CDR3 reads CASSRAPGGYTF. The CDR3 DNA reads as TGTGCCAGCAGCCGGGCCCCAGGAGGCTACACCTTC. The chain employs TRBV2 and TRBJ1-2; unclear D gene. This CDR3 contains 12 residues. The V gene lost 6 bases and the J gene lost 8 bases, with 13 bases spanning the gap. Germline CDR1 and CDR2: SNHLY and FYNNEI.

This clonotype was counted many times. The chain carries TRBV10-2 and TRBJ1-4; D is uncertain. The CDR3 is 10 amino acids. CDR1 and CDR2 from the germline V gene are WSHSY and SAAADI. V lost 10 bases, J lost 7 bases, and 7 bases lay in between. CDR3 DNA sequence: TGCGCCACCATGGGTGAAAAACTGTTTTTT. This sequence encodes CATMGEKLFF.

This clonotype has a handful of counts. This rearrangement joins TRBV15 to TRBJ1-2; D is unresolved. Trimming removed 5 bases at V and 8 bases at J, with 18 bases between. The germline V gene encodes CDR1 LNHNV and CDR2 YYDKDF (reference sequence). This CDR3 region has 14 residues. In DNA, the CDR3 is TGTGCCACCAGCCTCGGAGCGGCCGCGTTCGGCTACACCTTC. This codes for CATSLGAAAFGYTF.

This clonotype was counted only a few times. The CDR3 spells CASADRDNQPQHF. The CDR3 region has the DNA TGTGCCAGTGCCGACAGGGACAATCAGCCCCAGCATTTT. This chain links TRBV19 with TRBJ1-5; 7 bases fit TRBD1. CDR3 size: 13 residues. In germline, CDR1 is LNHDA, CDR2 SQIVND (reference sequence). The trim removed 8 bases at V and 3 bases at J, leaving 4 bases unmatched.

This clonotype was detected only a few times. J is TRBJ2-3 and V is TRBV7-2; 11 positions match TRBD2. V was pared by 5 bases and J by 3 bases, with 7 bases of the junction left unmatched. The CDR3 spans 16 residues. Germline-derived CDR1 and CDR2 are SGHTA and FQGNSA. As DNA, the CDR3 is TGTGCCAGCAGCCGAACTAGCGGGGGTCAAACAGATACGCAGTATTTT. Translation gives CASSRTSGGQTDTQYF.

J is TRBJ2-5 and V is TRBV18; D might be TRBD1 (5 bases). Germline V gives CDR1 KGHSH, CDR2 LQKENI. Trimming took 3 bases from V and 3 from J, leaving 8 bases between them. The CDR3 consists of 13 residues. In DNA form, the CDR3 reads TGTGCCAGCTCACCTACACAGGAAGAGACCCAGTACTTC. It is translated as CASSPTQEETQYF.

The gene calls are TRBV18 and TRBJ1-1, with 8 bases lining up with TRBD1. CDR3 length: 15 residues. Germline CDR1 is KGHSH and CDR2 is LQKENI. The trim removed 6 bases at V and 4 bases at J, leaving 10 bases unmatched. The DNA for the CDR3 is TGTGCCAGCTCGCGATTGACAGGGGTGGGCACTGAAGCTTTCTTT. It is translated as CASSRLTGVGTEAFF.

This clonotype was observed a handful of times. The rearrangement joins TRBV10-3 to TRBJ2-5; 7 bases line up with TRBD1. This CDR3 spans 14 amino acids. CDR1 and CDR2 from the germline V gene are ENHRY and SYGVKD. V lost 0 bases to trimming and J lost 6 bases; unmatched junction nucleotides: 4. The CDR3 coding sequence is TGTGCCATCAGTGAGTCGGGGACAGTCAAGACCCAGTACTTC. It yields the protein CAISESGTVKTQYF.

This clonotype has just a few counts. V usage is TRBV29-1 and J usage is TRBJ2-1; D ambiguous. Trimming shortened V by 4 bases and J by 4 bases, and 14 bases separated the two germline ends. CDR1 SQVTM and CDR2 ANQGSEA come from the germline V gene. The CDR3 is made up of 14 amino acids. The CDR3 region is CSVGHGRPYNEQFF. DNA of the CDR3: TGCAGCGTTGGGCACGGCCGACCATACAATGAGCAGTTCTTC.

V usage is TRBV29-1 and J usage is TRBJ1-1; no firm D call. Per the germline V gene, CDR1 is SQVTM and CDR2 is ANQGSEA. Trimming took off 7 bases at V and 1 base at J, with 19 bases between the two ends. The CDR3 has 15 amino acids. The chain's CDR3 is CSASSAGTPNTEAFF. The CDR3 DNA follows: TGCAGCGCCTCCTCGGCGGGTACCCCGAACACTGAAGCTTTCTTT.

In its sample, this clonotype was seen a few times. The chain couples TRBV11-2 to TRBJ2-1, with D possibly matching TRBD1 (5 bases). Between the trimmed V and J ends, which lost 1 base and 6 bases, there was a span of 10 bases. CDR3 size: 14 residues. Germline CDR1 and CDR2: SGHAT and FQNNGV. The CDR3 loop is CASSLGSQGNEQFF. CDR3 nucleotide sequence: TGTGCCAGCAGCTTAGGATCCCAGGGCAATGAGCAGTTCTTC.

This clonotype was counted between two and nine times. The J gene is TRBJ2-7, the V gene TRBV7-2, with TRBD2 matching 8 bases. Trimming cost V 2 bases and J 0 bases; bases outside gene matches: 3. The CDR3 extends over 15 amino acids. Germline V gene lookup returns CDR1 SGHTA and CDR2 FQGNSA. The CDR3 region is CASSLSGGASYEQYF. The CDR3 DNA sequence: TGTGCCAGCAGCTTATCGGGGGGGGCCTCCTACGAGCAGTACTTC.

The chain carries TRBV6-5 and TRBJ2-5; D ambiguous. The germline CDR1 and CDR2 sequences are MNHEY and SVGAGI. The ends were cut back, 0 bases at V and 3 bases at J, with 17 bases in the middle. The length of the CDR3 is 17 residues. The CDR3 bases are TGTGCCAGCAGTTACTCGAACTTTAACCCCGCCGAAGAGACCCAGTACTTC. This encodes CASSYSNFNPAEETQYF.

There are many counts of this clonotype. The chain carries TRBV7-2 and TRBJ1-2; weak D call: TRBD1 (6 bases). Germline-derived CDR1 and CDR2 are SGHTA and FQGNSA. V shed 1 base and J shed 4 bases, with 13 bases lying between them. The CDR3 is 15 amino acids. For the CDR3, the DNA is TGTGCCAGCAGCTTAGGCGATTGGACAGTCTATGGCTACACCTTC. Its protein product is CASSLGDWTVYGYTF. Combining the CDR3 with reference TRBV7-2 and TRBJ1-2 gives the whole variable domain GAGVSQSPSNKVTEKGKDVELRCDPISGHTALYWYRQSLGQGLEFLIYFQGNSAPDKSGLPSDRFSAERTGGSVSTLTIQRTQQEDSAVYLCASSLGDWTVYGYTFGSGTRLTVV.

This clonotype occurred a few times. This sequence joins TRBV2 and TRBJ2-7; TRBD2 might be the D (6 bases). Trimming left V 0 bases short and J 9 bases short, with 12 bases between. This CDR3 region has 13 residues. Germline V gene data show CDR1 as SNHLY and CDR2 as FYNNEI. CDR3 coding DNA: TGTGCCAGCAGTGAAGCGGATGGGGGGAGGCAGTACGTC. This encodes CASSEADGGRQYV.

This clonotype was found a few times. V usage is TRBV4-1 and J usage is TRBJ1-1; a weak D match, TRBD1 (6 bases). Germline-derived CDR1 and CDR2 are MGHRA and YSYEKL. This CDR3 comprises 16 residues. V gave up 1 base and J gave up 3 bases, with 15 bases separating them. CDR3 residues: CASSQAFRRGHTEAFF. The CDR3 coding sequence is TGCGCCAGCAGCCAAGCTTTTCGCAGGGGACACACTGAAGCTTTCTTT.

This clonotype turned up a few times. The chain has TRBV5-1 and TRBJ2-2, with D possibly matching TRBD2 (6 bases). Trimming removed 6 bases from V and 0 bases from J, with 15 bases in between. CDR1 and CDR2 from the germline V gene are SGHRS and YFSETQ. CDR3 size: 16 residues. The CDR3 nucleotides are TGCGCCAGCACCCGGGGGAGCCGAACGAACACCGGGGAGCTGTTTTTT. This gives the protein CASTRGSRTNTGELFF.

The V call is TRBV10-3, the J call TRBJ2-3; D assignment may be TRBD1 or TRBD2 (6 bases each). Germline V gene data show CDR1 as ENHRY and CDR2 as SYGVKD. CDR3 length: 15 residues. Trimming stripped 3 bases from V and 2 bases from J, with 12 bases between. The CDR3 DNA is TGTGCCATCAGTGACACGGGGGCCCCCACAGATACGCAGTATTTT. Translation: CAISDTGAPTDTQYF.